Below, 28 T cell receptor beta chains from the same sample are listed, as sequenced in a study of cytomegalovirus exposure and HLA in healthy donors. PCR primers comprised 60 Vbeta and 13 Jbeta primers. The repertoire was sequenced with immunoSEQ multiplex PCR; TCRdb's copy has only in-frame clones and lacks some. The sample includes 64,000 or so clones, roughly 67% seen only once; the top ten take 7.5% to 8%. The specimen sequenced was PBMCs. Every receptor here comes from a man aged 40-49 years in good health and CMV-seropositive.

The rearrangement links TRBV28 to TRBJ1-5; 7 bases are shared with TRBD1. V shed 8 bases and J 6 bases; nucleotides not matched to a gene: 10. The CDR3 loop spans 14 amino acids. Germline CDR1 reads MDHEN; CDR2 reads SYDVKM. CDR3 DNA: TGTGCCAGCCAGAATGGACAGGACAGTCAGCCCCAGCATTTT. This codes for CASQNGQDSQPQHF.

This clone was picked up a small number of times. The chain couples TRBV5-6 to TRBJ1-2, with a tentative D call TRBD1 (5 bases). CDR3 length: 13 amino acids. V was trimmed by 7 bases and J by 8 bases, leaving 18 bases between them. Germline CDR1 SGHDT, CDR2 YYEEEE. As DNA, the CDR3 is TGTGCCAGCCTATCGCGGGGCCTTCGGGGCTACACCTTC. Translated: CASLSRGLRGYTF.

This chain connects TRBV5-1 to TRBJ1-4; tentative D call: TRBD1 (6 bases). Trimming stripped 4 bases from V and 4 bases from J, with 14 bases between. Germline loops: CDR1 SGHRS, CDR2 YFSETQ. This CDR3 comprises 15 residues. CDR3 sequence reads: CASSTSGEGNEKLFF. The CDR3 DNA follows: TGCGCCAGCAGCACATCAGGGGAAGGTAATGAAAAACTGTTTTTT.

About this clone itself: A junction end diverges from the germline sequence, so it may reflect a read error. The V gene is TRBV7-9, the J gene TRBJ2-7; tentatively, D is TRBD1 (5 bases). CDR1 SEHNR and CDR2 FQNEAQ come from the germline V gene (reference sequence). The CDR3 spans 11 residues. The CDR3 sequence is CASSLSGKGHF. CDR3 bases: TGTGCCAGCAGCTTATCAGGGAAGGGGCACTTC.

This clone was seen just once. The chain uses TRBV19 and TRBJ1-1; D uncertain. V was clipped by 7 bases and J by 10 bases, with 13 bases between them. The V gene's germline CDR1 is LNHDA and CDR2 SQIVND (reference sequence). The CDR3 extends over 11 amino acids. Here the CDR3 DNA reads TGTGCCAGTAACGGCGGCTTTACAGCTTTCTTT. This translates into CASNGGFTAFF.

This clone was observed a few times. This rearrangement joins TRBV5-4 to TRBJ2-1; maybe TRBD1 (6 bases). Germline lookup yields CDR1 SGHNT and CDR2 YYREEE (reference sequence). The CDR3 loop spans 14 amino acids. V was cut by 3 bases and J by 9 bases, with 16 bases left in between. The CDR3 spells CASSSGHGMGEQFF. The CDR3 nucleotides read TGTGCCAGCAGCTCGGGACATGGGATGGGTGAGCAGTTCTTC. Looking up the rest from reference TRBV5-4 and TRBJ2-1 gives the full variable domain: ETGVTQSPTHLIKTRGQQVTLRCSSQSGHNTVSWYQQALGQGPQFIFQYYREEENGRGNFPPRFSGLQFPNYSSELNVNALELDDSALYLCASSSGHGMGEQFFGPGTRLTVL.

This clone was detected a few times. V and J are TRBV5-6 and TRBJ1-1, with unresolved D. Germline CDR1 and CDR2: SGHDT and YYEEEE. Deletions cut 4 bases from V and 0 bases from J, with 13 bases between. The CDR3 covers 15 residues. CDR3 residues: CASSAEGRMNTEAFF. The CDR3 bases are TGTGCCAGCAGCGCCGAGGGCAGGATGAACACTGAAGCTTTCTTT.

This clone was recorded only once. The chain carries TRBV10-3 and TRBJ2-2; 7 bases fit TRBD1. J lost 4 bases, V lost 2 bases, and 7 bases had no gene match. There are 16 residues in the CDR3. The germline V gene encodes CDR1 ENHRY and CDR2 SYGVKD. CDR3 DNA: TGTGCCATCAGTGAGACCGGACAGGCAATCACCGGGGAGCTGTTTTTT. Protein: CAISETGQAITGELFF.

This clone has more than one count but fewer than ten. The rearrangement joins TRBV5-4 to TRBJ2-1, with TRBD2 matching 8 bases. In germline, CDR1 is SGHNT, CDR2 YYREEE (reference sequence). The ends lost 4 bases at V and 6 bases at J; junction bases unmatched: 3. This CDR3 has 13 residues. In nucleotides, the CDR3 is TGTGCCAGCAGCCCCGGGGGGGCCAATGAGCAGTTCTTC. It yields the protein CASSPGGANEQFF.

This chain connects TRBV6-5 to TRBJ2-1, with 8 bases matching TRBD1. Germline lookup yields CDR1 MNHEY and CDR2 SVGAGI. CDR3 length: 13 amino acids. J was trimmed by 6 bases and V by 5 bases; bases with no gene match: 3. CDR3 region: CASSRTGFNEQFF. In nucleotides, the CDR3 is TGTGCCAGCAGTCGGACAGGGTTCAATGAGCAGTTCTTC.

The rearrangement uses TRBV6-1 and TRBJ2-3, with 7 bases that match TRBD2. Unmatched junction bases numbered 5, after V lost 2 bases and J lost 0 bases. The CDR3 runs 16 residues. Germline V CDR1 and CDR2: MNHNS, SASEGT. As DNA, the CDR3 is TGTGCCAGCAGTGAACGGGAGGCGACTAGCACAGATACGCAGTATTTT. It codes for CASSEREATSTDTQYF.

The chain carries TRBV5-6 and TRBJ2-1; 7 nucleotides align to TRBD1. The CDR3 contains 15 residues. V lost 5 bases and J lost 2; bases outside the gene matches: 7. Per germline, CDR1 SGHDT and CDR2 YYEEEE. The CDR3 DNA is TGTGCCAGCAGTTTTGAGGACAGGCCCTACAATGAGCAGTTCTTC. Translating gives CASSFEDRPYNEQFF.

V usage is TRBV5-1 and J usage is TRBJ2-2; D gene uncertain. This CDR3 has 13 amino acids. V was shortened by 0 bases and J by 7 bases, with 7 bases between the two germline ends. The germline CDR1 and CDR2 sequences are SGHRS and YFSETQ. The chain's CDR3 is CASSLEALGELFF. CDR3 nucleotides: TGCGCCAGCAGCTTGGAAGCCCTCGGGGAGCTGTTTTTT.

This clone turned up a few times. The chain joins TRBV13 to TRBJ2-7, with TRBD2 identical over 10 bases. The CDR3 has 16 residues. Germline trimming cut 5 bases from V and 1 base from J; bases unmatched to any gene: 8. Per the germline V gene, CDR1 is PRHDT and CDR2 is FYEKMQ (reference sequence). CDR3 amino acids: CASSPRRLAGSYEQYF. CDR3 in DNA: TGTGCCAGCAGCCCTCGAAGACTAGCGGGTTCCTACGAGCAGTACTTC.

J is TRBJ1-1 and V is TRBV12-5, with a weak D call TRBD1 (5 bases). The CDR3 is made up of 13 amino acids. The germline V and J ends were trimmed by 5 bases and 4 bases, with 11 bases remaining between them. In germline, CDR1 is LGHNT, CDR2 FRNRAP. Here the CDR3 reads CASGPQGSTEAFF. The CDR3 coding sequence is TGTGCTAGTGGTCCCCAGGGCTCCACTGAAGCTTTCTTT.

The gene calls are TRBV5-1 and TRBJ2-5, with 9 positions matching TRBD2. The V gene's germline CDR1 is SGHRS and CDR2 YFSETQ. This CDR3 is 15 amino acids long. V dropped 2 bases and J dropped 1; count of bases not matched to a gene: 3. CDR3 coding DNA: TGCGCCAGCAGCTTACTGACTAGCGGCCAAGAGACCCAGTACTTC. Its translation: CASSLLTSGQETQYF.

This chain joins TRBV7-6 and TRBJ1-1, with 9 bases identical to TRBD1. The CDR3 sequence is 17 residues long. V shed 2 bases, J shed 1 base, and the junction held 8 bases outside the gene matches. CDR1 SGHVS and CDR2 FNYEAQ come from the germline V gene. The CDR3 nucleotides are TGTGCCAGCAGCTTAACCGGGGGACAGGGCAAGAACACTGAAGCTTTCTTT. This translates into CASSLTGGQGKNTEAFF.

DNA of the CDR3: TGCGCCAGCAGCCAAGCGGGACAGGCTGCCATCTATGGCTACACCTTC. Residues: CASSQAGQAAIYGYTF. The V call is TRBV4-1, the J call TRBJ1-2; the match to TRBD1 covers 8 bases. This CDR3 spans 16 amino acids. The V and J ends lost 1 base and 4 bases, in that order; junction bases with no gene match: 8. Germline V gene sequence: CDR1 MGHRA, CDR2 YSYEKL.

This clone has ten or more counts. The genes are TRBV14 and TRBJ1-2; TRBD1 agrees at 8 bases. V was pared by 4 bases and J by 8 bases, with 12 bases of the junction left unmatched. The CDR3 runs to 15 residues. Germline CDR1 reads SGHDN; CDR2 reads FVKESK. CDR3 sequence reads: CASSPFGQGAGGYTF. The CDR3 DNA reads TGTGCCAGCAGCCCCTTCGGACAGGGAGCTGGCGGCTACACCTTC. Together with reference TRBV14 and TRBJ1-2, the CDR3 gives the full variable domain: EAGVTQFPSHSVIEKGQTVTLRCDPISGHDNLYWYRRVMGKEIKFLLHFVKESKQDESGMPNNRFLAERTGGTYSTLKVQPAELEDSGVYFCASSPFGQGAGGYTFGSGTRLTVV.

The table lists this clone with a count of one. This sequence joins TRBV28 and TRBJ2-2, with D possibly TRBD1 on 8 matching bases. Germline lookup yields CDR1 MDHEN and CDR2 SYDVKM. The CDR3 has 18 residues. The V end was cut by 5 bases, the J end by 0 bases, with 19 bases between. The CDR3, as DNA: TGTGCCAGCAGTCCCCGGACAGGGAGGGGGACGAACACCGGGGAGCTGTTTTTT. It encodes CASSPRTGRGTNTGELFF.

The rearrangement links TRBV11-2 to TRBJ1-2; D is perhaps TRBD1 (6 bases). CDR3 length equals 14 residues. V dropped 4 bases and J dropped 8 bases, with 17 bases sitting between them. From germline, CDR1 is SGHAT and CDR2 FQNNGV. CDR3 DNA: TGTGCCAGCAGCTCCCACAGGGATTCGCGGGGCTACACCTTC. This sequence encodes CASSSHRDSRGYTF.

CDR3 nucleotides: TGCGCCAGCAGCCCGAACAGGGTCACTGAAGCTTTCTTT. Translation gives CASSPNRVTEAFF. The chain combines TRBV5-1 with TRBJ1-1, with D possibly matching TRBD1 (6 bases). Germline V CDR1 and CDR2: SGHRS, YFSETQ. The CDR3 has 13 residues. V lost 4 bases, J lost 4 bases, and 11 bases lay in between.

This clone was detected a few times. The CDR3 reads CASSELLWPQHF. As DNA, the CDR3 is TGTGCCAGCAGTGAATTACTCTGGCCCCAGCATTTT. V gene TRBV6-1 combines with J gene TRBJ1-5; D unclear. Deletions cut 2 bases from V and 9 bases from J, with 8 bases between. CDR3 length: 12 residues. Germline CDR1 MNHNS, CDR2 SASEGT.

The V gene is TRBV7-9, the J gene TRBJ2-6, with 10 bases matching TRBD1. The CDR3 length is 17 residues. Germline loops: CDR1 SEHNR, CDR2 FQNEAQ (reference sequence). V was pared by 4 bases and J by 2 bases, with 5 bases of the junction left unmatched. The CDR3 DNA reads as TGTGCCAGCAGCTCGGGACAGGGGTCCCCTGGGGCCAACGTCCTGACTTTC. Protein sequence: CASSSGQGSPGANVLTF.

This clone was counted once. The gene calls are TRBV30 and TRBJ1-2; possible D gene TRBD1, 5 bases. Trimming cost V 0 bases and J 6 bases, with 11 bases left between them. Germline assignment: CDR1 GTSNPN and CDR2 SVGIG (reference sequence). This CDR3 spans 13 amino acids. The CDR3 reads CAWSVRQGDGYTF. The CDR3 DNA is TGTGCCTGGAGTGTACGCCAGGGTGATGGCTACACCTTC.

The chain joins TRBV5-1 to TRBJ2-3, with 7 nucleotides matching TRBD2. This CDR3 is built from 16 residues. The V segment lost 0 bases and the J segment 0 bases; nucleotides outside the gene matches: 4. The germline CDR1 and CDR2 sequences are SGHRS and YFSETQ. As DNA, the CDR3 is TGCGCCAGCAGCTTGGGGGGACTACCGAGCACAGATACGCAGTATTTT. It specifies CASSLGGLPSTDTQYF.

This clone was counted between two and nine times. V is TRBV2 and J is TRBJ1-5; tentatively, D is TRBD1 (5 bases). The CDR3 length is 16 residues. Trimming removed 3 bases from V and 4 bases from J, with 16 bases in between. Looked up from germline, CDR1 is SNHLY and CDR2 is FYNNEI. This CDR3 reads CASSEGGAGQNQPQHF. The CDR3 coding sequence is TGTGCCAGCAGTGAGGGCGGGGCAGGGCAAAATCAGCCCCAGCATTTT.

The rearrangement joins TRBV30 to TRBJ1-5; a possible D gene is TRBD1 (5 bases). From germline, CDR1 is GTSNPN and CDR2 SVGIG (reference sequence). V lost 0 bases and J 6 bases, leaving 12 bases between the germline ends. This CDR3 region has 14 residues. The chain's CDR3 is CAWSVGGKGQPQHF. In nucleotides, the CDR3 is TGTGCCTGGAGTGTCGGGGGGAAGGGTCAGCCCCAGCATTTT.